The clone carrying this T cell receptor beta chain was observed a handful of times. Its antigen is unidentified. Libraries were prepared by immunoSEQ multiplex PCR; TCRdb keeps only in-frame clonotypes and omits some of them. The sample lists 25,000 to 35,000 clones, roughly 87% seen once, with nearly 7% in the top ten. The data originate from a study of T cells in localized non-small cell lung cancer. Notes on the study in general: Because sequencing included only one region (of the tumor), heterogeneity remains possible. Adjacent lung held a median around 56 of the top 100 tumor clones. Uninvolved adjacent lung showed higher T cell clonality than tumor. In the blood, greater T cell density corresponded to longer overall survival.

This CDR3 is built from 14 residues. Deletions cut 10 bases from V and 3 bases from J, with 18 bases between. Per germline, CDR1 WNHNN and CDR2 SYGVQD (reference sequence). This TCR came from a male donor aged 60 or over with stage I lung adenocarcinoma. J is TRBJ2-5 and V is TRBV10-1; D is uncertain. This material consisted of peripheral blood, taken before any cancer treatment. CDR3 in DNA: TGCGCCACTGGGAAGGACGAGGATGAAGAGACCCAGTACTTC. It encodes CATGKDEDEETQYF.